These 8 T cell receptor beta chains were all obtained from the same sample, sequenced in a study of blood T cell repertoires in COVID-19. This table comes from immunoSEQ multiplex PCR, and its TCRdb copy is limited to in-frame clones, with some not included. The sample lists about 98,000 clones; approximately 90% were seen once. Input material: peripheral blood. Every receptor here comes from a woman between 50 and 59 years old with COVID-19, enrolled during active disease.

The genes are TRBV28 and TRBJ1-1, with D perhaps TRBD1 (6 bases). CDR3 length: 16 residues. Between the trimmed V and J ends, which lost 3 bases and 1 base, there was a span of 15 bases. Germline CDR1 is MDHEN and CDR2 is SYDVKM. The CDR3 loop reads CASSLFGGGRNTEAFF. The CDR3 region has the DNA TGTGCCAGCAGTTTGTTTGGGGGCGGAAGGAACACTGAAGCTTTCTTT.

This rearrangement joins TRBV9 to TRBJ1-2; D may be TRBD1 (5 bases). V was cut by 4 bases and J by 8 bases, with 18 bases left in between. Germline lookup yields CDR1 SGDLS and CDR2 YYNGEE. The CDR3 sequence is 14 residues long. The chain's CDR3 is CASSFGTGSRGYTF. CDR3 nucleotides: TGTGCCAGCAGCTTCGGCACAGGCAGCAGGGGCTACACCTTC.

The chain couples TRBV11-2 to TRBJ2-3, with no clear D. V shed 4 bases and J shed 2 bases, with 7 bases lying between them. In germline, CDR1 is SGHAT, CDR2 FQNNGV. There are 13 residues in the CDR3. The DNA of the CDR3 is TGTGCCAGCAGCTCCCAGGTCACAGATACGCAGTATTTT. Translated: CASSSQVTDTQYF.

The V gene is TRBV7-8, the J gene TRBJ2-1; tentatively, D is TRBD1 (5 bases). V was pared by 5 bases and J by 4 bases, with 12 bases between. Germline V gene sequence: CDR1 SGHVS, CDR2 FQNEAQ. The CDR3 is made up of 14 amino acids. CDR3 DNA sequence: TGTGCCAGCAGCCCCCGACAGCCTTACAATGAGCAGTTCTTC. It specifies CASSPRQPYNEQFF.

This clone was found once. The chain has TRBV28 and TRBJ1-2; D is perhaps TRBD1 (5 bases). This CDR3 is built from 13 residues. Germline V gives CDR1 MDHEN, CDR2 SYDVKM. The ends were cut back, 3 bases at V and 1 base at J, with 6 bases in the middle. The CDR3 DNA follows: TGTGCCAGCAGTTTGGGGGGTAACTATGGCTACACCTTC. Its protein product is CASSLGGNYGYTF.

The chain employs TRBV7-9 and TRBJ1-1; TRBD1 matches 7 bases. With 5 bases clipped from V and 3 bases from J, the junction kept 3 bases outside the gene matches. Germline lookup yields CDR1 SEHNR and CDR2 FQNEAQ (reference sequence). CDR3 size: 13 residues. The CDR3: CASSGTDYTEAFF. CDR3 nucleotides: TGTGCCAGCAGCGGGACAGACTACACTGAAGCTTTCTTT.

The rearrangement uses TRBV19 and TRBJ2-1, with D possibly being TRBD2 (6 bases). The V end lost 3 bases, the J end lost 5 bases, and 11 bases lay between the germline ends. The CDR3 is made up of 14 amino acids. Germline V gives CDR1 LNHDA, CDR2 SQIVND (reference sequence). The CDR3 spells CASSIMGGDNEQFF. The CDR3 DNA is TGTGCCAGTAGTATTATGGGGGGTGACAATGAGCAGTTCTTC.

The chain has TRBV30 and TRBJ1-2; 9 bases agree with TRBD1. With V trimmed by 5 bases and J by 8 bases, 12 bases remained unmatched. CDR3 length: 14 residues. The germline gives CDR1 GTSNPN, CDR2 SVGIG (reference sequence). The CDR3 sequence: CAWGQGPRVSGYTF. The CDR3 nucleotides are TGTGCCTGGGGACAGGGGCCCCGGGTCTCGGGCTACACCTTC.